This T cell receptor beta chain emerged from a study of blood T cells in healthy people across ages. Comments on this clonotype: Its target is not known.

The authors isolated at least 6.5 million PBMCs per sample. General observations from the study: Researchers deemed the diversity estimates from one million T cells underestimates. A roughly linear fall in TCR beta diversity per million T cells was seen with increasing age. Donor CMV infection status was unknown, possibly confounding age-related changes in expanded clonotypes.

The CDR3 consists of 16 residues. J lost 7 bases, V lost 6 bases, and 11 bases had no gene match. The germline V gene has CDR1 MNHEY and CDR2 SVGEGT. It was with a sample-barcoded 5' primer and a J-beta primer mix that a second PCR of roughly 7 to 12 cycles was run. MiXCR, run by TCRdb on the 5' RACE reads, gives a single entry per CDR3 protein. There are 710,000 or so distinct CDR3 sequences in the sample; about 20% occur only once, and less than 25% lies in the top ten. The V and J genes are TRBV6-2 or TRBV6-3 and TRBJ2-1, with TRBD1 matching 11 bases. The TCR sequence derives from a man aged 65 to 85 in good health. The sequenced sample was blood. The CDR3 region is CASSRSLGQGANEQFF. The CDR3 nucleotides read TGTGCCAGCAGCCGGAGTTTAGGACAGGGGGCGAATGAGCAGTTCTTC.